The 9 T cell receptor beta chains below were found in one sample sequenced in a study of T cell repertoires in cytomegalovirus infection. Using its own MiXCR run on the reads, TCRdb lists one record per CDR3 protein. The sample shows more than 150,000 distinct CDR3 sequences, approximately 19% of them seen only once. Sequenced material: PBMCs. The receptor set was obtained from a human donor in good health (CMV status not recorded). Some clones in this sample may be carry-over from other donors' samples.

This chain joins TRBV7-9 and TRBJ2-2; 14 bases agree with TRBD2. V shed 5 bases and J 1 base; nucleotides not matched to a gene: 3. The germline CDR1 and CDR2 sequences are SEHNR and FQNEAQ (reference sequence). There are 17 residues in the CDR3. CDR3 sequence: CASSRLAGGLNTGELFF. In DNA form, the CDR3 reads TGTGCCAGCAGCAGACTAGCGGGGGGGCTGAACACCGGGGAGCTGTTTTTT.

This clonotype was recorded a few times. The V call is TRBV28, the J call TRBJ2-1; 11 nucleotides agree with TRBD2. The CDR3 sequence is 16 residues long. Germline CDR1 is MDHEN and CDR2 is SYDVKM. The ends lost 5 bases at V and 9 bases at J; junction bases unmatched: 12. CDR3 in DNA: TGTGCCAGCAGTCCCACGGGGACTAGCGGTCGCGGTGAGCAGTTCTTC. Its protein is CASSPTGTSGRGEQFF.

At least ten counts were recorded for this clonotype. The chain carries TRBV11-2 and TRBJ2-7; D may be TRBD2 (6 bases). The V gene's germline CDR1 is SGHAT and CDR2 FQNNGV. The CDR3 is made up of 13 amino acids. V gave up 8 bases and J gave up 1 base, with 12 bases separating them. The DNA of the CDR3 is TGTGCCAGCCGTGGCGGGGAATCCTACGAGCAGTACTTC. Amino acid sequence: CASRGGESYEQYF.

The rearrangement links TRBV6-1 to TRBJ1-1; weak D call: TRBD1 (5 bases). This CDR3 region has 14 residues. V was cut by 9 bases and J by 0 bases, with 14 bases left in between. The germline CDR1 and CDR2 sequences are MNHNS and SASEGT. The CDR3 DNA is TGTGCCAGTCAAAGGGACCGAGTGAACACTGAAGCTTTCTTT. Translating gives CASQRDRVNTEAFF.

This clonotype was recorded at least ten times. The chain carries TRBV12-3 or TRBV12-4 and TRBJ2-1, with D unclear. Trimming shortened V by 7 bases and J by 1 base, and 8 bases separated the two germline ends. This CDR3 region has 13 residues. For the CDR3, the DNA is TGTGCCAGCACCCCCGGTTCCTACAATGAGCAGTTCTTC. Translating it yields CASTPGSYNEQFF.

CDR3 DNA sequence: TGCGCCAGCAGCCAAGCCGGGACAGCAAACACAGATACGCAGTATTTT. Protein sequence: CASSQAGTANTDTQYF. The chain recombines TRBV5-1 with TRBJ2-3; 7 bases align to TRBD1. Per germline, CDR1 SGHRS and CDR2 YFSETQ. CDR3 length: 16 amino acids. V was clipped by 4 bases and J by 2 bases; unmatched bases: 10.

This clonotype has just a few counts. This sequence joins TRBV9 and TRBJ2-2; 8 bases map to TRBD2. V was clipped by 3 bases and J by 4 bases; unmatched bases: 8. The germline V gene encodes CDR1 SGDLS and CDR2 YYNGEE. The CDR3 totals 16 residues. The CDR3 DNA is TGTGCCAGCAGCGCGATGGGTAGCGGGGTCACCGGGGAGCTGTTTTTT. Its translation: CASSAMGSGVTGELFF.

The table lists this clonotype with many counts. The chain employs TRBV7-3 and TRBJ2-2, with 8 nucleotides matching TRBD1. The CDR3 runs to 17 residues. Germline-derived CDR1 and CDR2 are SGHTA and FQGTGA. V trimming: 0 bases; J trimming: 3 bases; junction bases outside the gene matches: 6. The DNA for the CDR3 is TGTGCCAGCAGCTTAACTTTCAGGGGGCCGGACACCGGGGAGCTGTTTTTT. The encoded protein is CASSLTFRGPDTGELFF.

This clonotype occurred a few times. The genes are TRBV7-9 and TRBJ2-3; 10 nucleotides line up with TRBD1. This CDR3 region has 15 residues. Germline assignment: CDR1 SEHNR and CDR2 FQNEAQ (reference sequence). J lost 5 bases, V lost 5 bases, and 7 bases had no gene match. Here the CDR3 reads CASSADRGQVDTQYF. The CDR3, as DNA: TGTGCCAGCAGCGCCGACAGGGGGCAGGTAGATACGCAGTATTTT.